Listed here are 30 T cell receptor beta chains from one sample, sequenced in a study of post-analysis software for immune sequencing data. Points from the study as a whole: TRBV5-6, TRBV5-1 and TRBV20-1 belonged to a set of about 5 TRBV segments that were more frequent in patients than controls.

Their antigen targets remain unknown. Unique molecular identifiers featured in each of the TCR beta cDNA libraries. TCRdb independently ran MiXCR on the PCR reads; one entry per CDR3 protein. The sample contains 650,000 to 850,000 distinct CDR3 sequences, 40% to 55% of which appear only once. Source material: blood. Every receptor here comes from a girl aged 5-17 years with multiple sclerosis.

Concerning this clonotype: The junction departs from the called germline gene at one end, perhaps through a read error. The J gene is TRBJ2-7, the V gene TRBV20-1, with 8 nucleotides matching TRBD2. The V gene's germline CDR1 is DFQATT and CDR2 SNEGSKA (reference sequence). The CDR3 runs to 15 residues. The CDR3 sequence is CSARGQREPSYEQDF. CDR3 coding DNA: TGCAGTGCTAGAGGGCAGCGGGAGCCCTCCTACGAGCAGGACTTC.

This clonotype was detected only a few times. V and J are TRBV27 and TRBJ1-2; tentatively, D is TRBD1 (6 bases). Trimming took off 5 bases at V and 8 bases at J, with 18 bases between the two ends. The CDR3 is 14 amino acids. Germline-derived CDR1 and CDR2 are MNHEY and SMNVEV (reference sequence). DNA of the CDR3: TGTGCCAGCAGTCCGCAGACAGGAACGGAGGGCTACACCTTC. It is translated as CASSPQTGTEGYTF.

This clonotype was seen more than once but under ten times. The V and J genes are TRBV7-2 and TRBJ2-3, with D unresolved. Germline CDR1 reads SGHTA; CDR2 reads FQGNSA. The ends were cut back, 5 bases at V and 1 base at J, with 10 bases in the middle. The CDR3 extends over 14 amino acids. The CDR3: CASSGAHRTDTQYF. CDR3 in DNA: TGTGCCAGCAGCGGAGCCCACCGCACAGATACGCAGTATTTT.

The V and J genes are TRBV20-1 and TRBJ2-1; 10 bases line up with TRBD2. The CDR3 has 16 residues. The J segment lost 5 bases and the V segment lost 2 bases, leaving 9 bases of the junction unmatched. CDR1 is DFQATT, CDR2 SNEGSKA, per germline (reference sequence). The CDR3 coding sequence is TGCAGTGCTAGACGCTCGGGACTAGCGCTCAACAATGAGCAGTTCTTC. This sequence encodes CSARRSGLALNNEQFF.

This chain uses TRBV7-3 with TRBJ2-5; 14 bases are shared with TRBD2. The germline gives CDR1 SGHTA, CDR2 FQGTGA. Trimming cost V 5 bases and J 3 bases; bases outside gene matches: 8. The CDR3 contains 17 residues. CDR3 amino acids: CASSPGTSGRWEETQYF. The DNA of the CDR3 is TGTGCCAGCAGCCCAGGGACTAGCGGGAGATGGGAAGAGACCCAGTACTTC.

This clonotype was seen many times. CDR3: CSVTGGPYEQYF. Here the CDR3 DNA reads TGCAGCGTCACAGGGGGCCCCTACGAGCAGTACTTC. This rearrangement joins TRBV29-1 to TRBJ2-7; 9 nucleotides line up with TRBD1. The ends lost 6 bases at V and 2 bases at J; junction bases unmatched: 2. The germline gives CDR1 SQVTM, CDR2 ANQGSEA. The CDR3 has 12 amino acids.

The rearrangement joins TRBV6-5 to TRBJ2-1; the match to TRBD2 covers 9 bases. The CDR3 contains 14 residues. Germline V gives CDR1 MNHEY, CDR2 SVGAGI. The V segment lost 7 bases and the J segment 9 bases; nucleotides outside the gene matches: 10. Here the CDR3 DNA reads TGTGCCAGCACCCCTCCGGGACTAGCTAGTGAGCAGTTCTTC. Protein: CASTPPGLASEQFF.

The chain joins TRBV12-3 or TRBV12-4 to TRBJ2-7; a weak D match, TRBD1 (5 bases). CDR3 length: 14 amino acids. Trimming took 6 bases from V and 2 from J, leaving 14 bases between them. The CDR3 DNA reads as TGTGCCAGCAGCCAAGACAGCAACCCCTACGAGCAGTACTTC. Translation: CASSQDSNPYEQYF.

This clonotype was detected only a few times. The rearrangement links TRBV29-1 to TRBJ1-5; tentatively, D is TRBD1 (6 bases). V was trimmed by 4 bases and J by 2 bases, leaving 12 bases between them. The CDR3 spans 14 residues. Germline CDR1 and CDR2: SQVTM and ANQGSEA. In nucleotides, the CDR3 is TGCAGCGTTGCTCAGGGGTCGGGCAATCAGCCCCAGCATTTT. Protein: CSVAQGSGNQPQHF.

This clonotype came up a few times. This chain uses TRBV10-3 with TRBJ2-1; D is perhaps TRBD2 (6 bases). Looked up from germline, CDR1 is ENHRY and CDR2 is SYGVKD. Trimming removed 4 bases from V and 10 bases from J, with 26 bases in between. The CDR3 consists of 17 residues. The chain's CDR3 is CAISGDPTGLSGLEQFF. For the CDR3, the DNA is TGTGCCATCAGTGGGGACCCCACCGGACTATCGGGACTCGAGCAGTTCTTC.

This clonotype occurred a few times. This rearrangement joins TRBV5-1 to TRBJ2-5, with D uncertain. Trimming took off 0 bases at V and 5 bases at J, with 11 bases between the two ends. CDR3 size: 14 residues. Germline CDR1 is SGHRS and CDR2 is YFSETQ. The CDR3 DNA is TGCGCCAGCAGCTTGGCTGGGGATGGGGAGACCCAGTACTTC. Its translation is CASSLAGDGETQYF.

This clonotype was detected only a few times. The V and J genes are TRBV29-1 and TRBJ2-7, with 8 bases aligning to TRBD1. With 2 bases clipped from V and 5 bases from J, the junction kept 8 bases outside the gene matches. The germline CDR1 and CDR2 sequences are SQVTM and ANQGSEA. The CDR3 has 14 residues. Written as DNA, the CDR3 is TGCAGCGTTGAACTCTCGGACAGGGTACACGAGCAGTACTTC. Its protein product is CSVELSDRVHEQYF.

In its sample, this clonotype was seen once. The J gene is TRBJ2-5, the V gene TRBV29-1; tentatively, D is TRBD2 (6 bases). This CDR3 is 12 amino acids long. Germline V CDR1 and CDR2: SQVTM, ANQGSEA. V lost 7 bases and J lost 4, with 13 bases in between. CDR3 coding DNA: TGCAGCGCTGGGGTGGGACTAGAGACCCAGTACTTC. The encoded protein is CSAGVGLETQYF.

CDR3 protein: CASSMTSDGDTQYF. CDR3 nucleotides: TGTGCCAGTAGTATGACTAGCGATGGGGATACGCAGTATTTT. The chain combines TRBV19 with TRBJ2-3; 8 bases line up with TRBD2. The CDR3 spans 14 residues. The germline V gene encodes CDR1 LNHDA and CDR2 SQIVND (reference sequence). Trimming removed 3 bases from V and 6 bases from J; junction bases left unmatched: 5.

This clonotype was observed a handful of times. The rearrangement joins TRBV11-2 to TRBJ2-1; possible D gene TRBD2, 6 bases. V was cut by 0 bases and J by 7 bases, with 10 bases left in between. Per the germline V gene, CDR1 is SGHAT and CDR2 is FQNNGV. This CDR3 is built from 14 residues. The CDR3 DNA reads TGTGCCAGCAGCTTAGATGTCGGGGGAAATGAGCAGTTCTTC. Its translation: CASSLDVGGNEQFF.

This clonotype was seen a few times. The rearrangement links TRBV29-1 to TRBJ2-7; D is unclear. The CDR3 sequence is 13 residues long. CDR1 SQVTM and CDR2 ANQGSEA come from the germline V gene. V gave up 6 bases and J gave up 1 base, with 13 bases separating them. The CDR3 protein is CSVRLGPSYEQYF. The CDR3 bases are TGCAGCGTGAGACTTGGGCCTTCCTACGAGCAGTACTTC.

A remark on this clonotype: The junction does not match germline at one end; this may be a read error. This chain joins TRBV7-6 and TRBJ2-5; 8 bases map to TRBD1. This CDR3 region has 12 residues. CDR1 and CDR2 (germline): SGHVS, FNYEAQ. The CDR3 DNA reads as TGTGCCAGCAGACAGGGGGAAGATACCCAGTACTTC. Its protein is CASRQGEDTQYF.

This clonotype has a handful of counts. The chain is built from TRBV20-1 and TRBJ2-1, with D maybe TRBD1 (6 bases). Germline values: CDR1 DFQATT, CDR2 SNEGSKA (reference sequence). V was shortened by 0 bases and J by 3 bases, with 12 bases between the two germline ends. This CDR3 is built from 15 residues. CDR3 DNA sequence: TGCAGTGCTAGAGATTGGAACAGGGACTACAATGAGCAGTTCTTC. Its protein product is CSARDWNRDYNEQFF.

This clonotype was picked up a small number of times. The chain combines TRBV7-6 with TRBJ2-7; maybe TRBD1 (7 bases). V gave up 1 base and J gave up 3 bases, with 13 bases separating them. The CDR3 has 15 residues. Looked up from germline, CDR1 is SGHVS and CDR2 is FNYEAQ. The CDR3 here is CASSLGAGGLYEQYF. In DNA, the CDR3 is TGTGCCAGCAGCTTAGGGGCAGGGGGACTCTACGAGCAGTACTTC.

This clonotype has more than one count but fewer than ten. The CDR3 DNA reads TGTGCCAGCAGCTTAGGCTACCCGACAGGGGCCCCTAACTATGGCTACACCTTC. It translates to CASSLGYPTGAPNYGYTF. The chain links TRBV13 to TRBJ1-2, with TRBD1 matching over 8 bases. This CDR3 has 18 residues. Losses at the gene ends were 0 bases for V and 0 bases for J; bases not matched to a gene: 9. CDR1 is PRHDT, CDR2 FYEKMQ, per germline (reference sequence).

CDR3 in DNA: TGTGCCAGCAGCTATCCGGGAGCGACGACAGATACGCAGTATTTT. Its translation: CASSYPGATTDTQYF. V usage is TRBV7-2 and J usage is TRBJ2-3; possibly TRBD2 for D (6 bases). CDR3 length equals 15 residues. V lost 4 bases, J lost 3 bases, and 14 bases lay in between. CDR1 is SGHTA, CDR2 FQGNSA, per germline.

This clonotype appeared a few times. The rearrangement links TRBV20-1 to TRBJ2-7, with a tentative D call TRBD2 (6 bases). Germline V lookup: CDR1 DFQATT, CDR2 SNEGSKA (reference sequence). V was cut by 4 bases and J by 3 bases, with 10 bases left in between. CDR3 length equals 12 residues. CDR3 DNA sequence: TGCAGTGCTACACTAGCCGGCTACGAGCAGTACTTC. It is translated as CSATLAGYEQYF.

The V call is TRBV7-2, the J call TRBJ2-5; 8 nucleotides align to TRBD2. The end of the DNA aligns better with TRBJ2-7, so the J call may be wrong. Germline values: CDR1 SGHTA, CDR2 FQGNSA. The CDR3 runs 15 residues. The CDR3 loop reads CASSLEAGVVYEQYF. The CDR3 DNA is TGTGCCAGCAGCTTAGAAGCGGGAGTAGTATACGAGCAGTACTTC.

The chain has TRBV6-1 and TRBJ2-6; the D call may be TRBD1 or TRBD2 (6 bases each). CDR3 length equals 17 residues. Trimming took 8 bases from V and 0 from J, leaving 17 bases between them. The germline CDR1 and CDR2 sequences are MNHNS and SASEGT. The CDR3 protein is CASGGGRQLSGANVLTF. The CDR3 DNA reads TGTGCCAGCGGAGGGGGGAGGCAACTCTCTGGGGCCAACGTCCTGACTTTC.

This clonotype has only one observation. This chain links TRBV7-2 with TRBJ2-7; 14 nucleotides match TRBD2. The CDR3 sequence is 16 residues long. CDR1 and CDR2 (germline): SGHTA, FQGNSA. With 4 bases clipped from V and 3 bases from J, the junction kept 5 bases outside the gene matches. The CDR3 DNA sequence: TGTGCCAGCAGCTGGGGACTAGCGGGAGTCGGCTACGAGCAGTACTTC. This codes for CASSWGLAGVGYEQYF.

This chain joins TRBV3-1 and TRBJ2-4; D not certain. The end of the DNA aligns better with TRBJ2-5, so the J call may be wrong. The CDR3 extends over 12 amino acids. Germline V gene data show CDR1 as LGHDT and CDR2 as YNNKEL (reference sequence). The CDR3 spells CASRRDGETQYF. CDR3 nucleotide sequence: TGTGCCAGTCGCCGAGACGGAGAGACCCAGTACTTC.

The chain joins TRBV28 to TRBJ2-1, with D possibly TRBD1 on 6 matching bases. V shed 6 bases and J shed 4 bases, with 13 bases lying between them. Germline CDR1 reads MDHEN; CDR2 reads SYDVKM. The CDR3 consists of 14 residues. This CDR3 reads CASSCEGGYNEQFF. The CDR3 DNA reads as TGTGCCAGCAGCTGCGAAGGGGGTTACAATGAGCAGTTCTTC.

Here the CDR3 reads CATSGPIWGAAHGYTF. The DNA for the CDR3 is TGTGCCACCAGCGGCCCAATTTGGGGGGCCGCCCATGGCTACACCTTC. V gene TRBV15 combines with J gene TRBJ1-2, with D possibly TRBD1 on 6 matching bases. Per the germline V gene, CDR1 is LNHNV and CDR2 is YYDKDF (reference sequence). With 5 bases removed from V and 6 bases from J, the gap between germline ends came to 22 bases. The CDR3 is made up of 16 amino acids.

The chain has TRBV29-1 and TRBJ2-7; D possibly corresponds to TRBD1 (6 bases). The ends were cut back, 4 bases at V and 3 bases at J, with 22 bases in the middle. The CDR3 is 16 amino acids. CDR1 and CDR2 from the germline V gene are SQVTM and ANQGSEA. DNA of the CDR3: TGCAGCGTTGTGGGGCCAGGGGTGGGGGAGCTCTACGAGCAGTACTTC. It codes for CSVVGPGVGELYEQYF.

The chain recombines TRBV7-6 with TRBJ2-3; D gene ambiguous. Germline V gene lookup returns CDR1 SGHVS and CDR2 FNYEAQ. The V end was cut by 5 bases, the J end by 2 bases, with 14 bases between. The CDR3 consists of 15 residues. CDR3 region: CASSPRPGTTDTQYF. CDR3 nucleotide sequence: TGTGCCAGCAGCCCCCGCCCAGGAACCACAGATACGCAGTATTTT.